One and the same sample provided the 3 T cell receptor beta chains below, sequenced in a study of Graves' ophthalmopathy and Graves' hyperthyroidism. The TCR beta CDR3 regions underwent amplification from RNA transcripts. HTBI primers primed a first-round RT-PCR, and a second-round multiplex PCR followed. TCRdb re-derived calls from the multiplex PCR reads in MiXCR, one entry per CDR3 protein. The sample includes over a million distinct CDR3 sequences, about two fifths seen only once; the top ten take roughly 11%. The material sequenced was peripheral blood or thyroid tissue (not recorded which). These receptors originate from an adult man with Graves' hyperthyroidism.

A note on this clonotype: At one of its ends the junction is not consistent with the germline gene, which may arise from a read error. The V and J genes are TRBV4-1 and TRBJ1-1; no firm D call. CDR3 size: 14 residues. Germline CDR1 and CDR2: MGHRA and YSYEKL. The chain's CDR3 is CASSQVGEKEGAFF. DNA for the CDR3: TGTGCCAGCAGCCAAGTCGGAGAGAAGGAGGGAGCTTTCTTT.

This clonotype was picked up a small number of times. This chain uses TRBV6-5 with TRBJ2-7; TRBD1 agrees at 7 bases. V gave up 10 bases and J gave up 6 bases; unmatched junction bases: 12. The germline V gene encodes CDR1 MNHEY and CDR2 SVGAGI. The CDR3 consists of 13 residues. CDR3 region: CATRTGTVPEQYF. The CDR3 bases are TGTGCCACCAGAACCGGGACAGTGCCCGAGCAGTACTTC.

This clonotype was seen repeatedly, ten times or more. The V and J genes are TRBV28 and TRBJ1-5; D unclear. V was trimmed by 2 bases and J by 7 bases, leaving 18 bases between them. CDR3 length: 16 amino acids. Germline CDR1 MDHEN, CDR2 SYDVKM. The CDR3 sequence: CASSLARGDMYQPQHF. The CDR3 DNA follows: TGTGCCAGCAGTTTAGCTCGCGGAGACATGTACCAGCCCCAGCATTTT.